Listed below are T cell receptor beta chains from one sample, sequenced in a study of T-cell reconstitution after alpha-beta-depleted transplantation in children. TCRdb redid the calling of the PCR reads with MiXCR, one entry per CDR3 protein. This table has some 500,000 distinct CDR3 sequences, about 18% appearing once. Specimen: PBMCs from the stem cell graft donor, collected from the stem cell graft. The receptors derive from a human donor who donated a stem cell graft to a child with acute lymphoblastic leukemia. CDR3s include the opening cysteine and the closing phenylalanine or tryptophan. Each record gives: J gene, D gene, V gene, clone size, CDR3 DNA, CDR3 protein. A D gene is named only where the DNA matches it firmly. Not all rows give a size; the values are once, few, many and, for expanded clones, a class.

TRBJ2-1 NA TRBV9 few TGTGCCAGCAGCGTGGGGAACAATGAGCAGTTCTTC CASSVGNNEQFF
TRBJ2-5 TRBD1 TRBV28 few TGTGCCAGCAGTCCTCCCCCCGGGACAGGCATCGAGACCCAGTACTTC CASSPPPGTGIETQYF
TRBJ2-1 NA TRBV5-1 few TGCGCCAGCAGCTCGAGACAGGTAAATTACAATGAGCAGTTCTTC CASSSRQVNYNEQFF
TRBJ2-3 NA TRBV20-1 NA TGCAGTGCTGCGGACAGACAGAAACGTGCAGATACGCAGTATTTT CSAADRQKRADTQYF
TRBJ2-7 TRBD2 TRBV5-1 few TGCGCCAGCAGCTTGACTAGCGTCTCCTACGAGCAGTACTTC CASSLTSVSYEQYF
TRBJ1-2 NA TRBV11-2 NA TGTGCCAGCAGCTCCGCGTCCCTATACCTTAACTATGGCTACACCTTC CASSSASLYLNYGYTF
TRBJ2-5 NA TRBV12-3/TRBV12-4 NA TGTGCCACCAGGACAGCCGAGAAGGGTACCCAGTACTTC CATRTAEKGTQYF
TRBJ2-1 NA TRBV4-1 NA TGCGCCAGCAGCCAAGTAGCCCCCTGGATCAATGAGCAGTTCTTC CASSQVAPWINEQFF
TRBJ2-6 TRBD1 TRBV7-3 few TGTGCCAGCAGCTTAATCCAAATCCTGCGACAGGGGGCTCCTGGGGCCAACGTCCTGACTTTC CASSLIQILRQGAPGANVLTF
TRBJ2-3 NA TRBV28 NA TGTGCCAGCAGTTTATCGGAGCGGATGGGCCCAGATACGCAGTATTTT CASSLSERMGPDTQYF
TRBJ2-7 TRBD1 TRBV7-9 few TGTGCCAGCAGCTTACTACCGGGACAGGGCCTCGGCGAGCAGTACTTC CASSLLPGQGLGEQYF
TRBJ2-7 TRBD2 TRBV20-1 NA TGCAGTGCTGGAGGGAGGGTCCACGAGCAGTACTTC CSAGGRVHEQYF
TRBJ2-7 TRBD2 TRBV27 few TGTGCCAGCAGTTTATCGTGGACTAGCGGTTACAGCTCCTACGAGCAGTACTTC CASSLSWTSGYSSYEQYF
TRBJ2-2 NA TRBV29-1 NA TGCAGCGTTGATGACGGGAAGAGTGCCGGGGAGCTGTTTTTT CSVDDGKSAGELFF
TRBJ2-7 NA TRBV11-2 NA TGTGCCAGCAGCTTGGAATCACAGGGCGAGCAGTACTTC CASSLESQGEQYF
TRBJ1-5 NA TRBV6-5 NA TGTGCCAGCAGTTACTCCGGGGCTGACAATCAGCCCCAGCATTTT CASSYSGADNQPQHF
TRBJ1-1 NA TRBV7-2 few TGTGCCAGCACCCCTCAGGGACAAGTAAACACTGAAGCTTTCTTT CASTPQGQVNTEAFF
TRBJ2-1 NA TRBV12-3/TRBV12-4 NA TGTGCCAGCAGTCCCCCCTATACCTACAATGAGCAGTTCTTC CASSPPYTYNEQFF
TRBJ1-2 NA TRBV4-1 few TGCGCCAGCAGCCCGTCCTGGGGGCCCTCCCGGGAGGGCTACACCTTC CASSPSWGPSREGYTF
TRBJ2-2 TRBD2 TRBV20-1 few TGCAGTGCTAAGACACTACTAGCGGGCACTAACACCGGGGAGCTGTTTTTT CSAKTLLAGTNTGELFF
TRBJ2-5 NA TRBV12-3/TRBV12-4 NA TGTGCCAGCCTAGCAGGAAGTCAGACCCAGTACTTC CASLAGSQTQYF
TRBJ2-3 NA TRBV5-1 many TGCGCCAGCAGCTTGGTCCGGGGTAGCACAGATACGCAGTATTTT CASSLVRGSTDTQYF
TRBJ2-7 TRBD1 TRBV11-2 NA TGTGCCAGCAGCTCCGACAGGGAAGTCGGCTACGAGCAGTACTTC CASSSDREVGYEQYF
TRBJ1-2 NA TRBV5-1 few TGCGCCAGCAGCTTTACAGGGACGGAAATTAACTATGGCTACACCTTC CASSFTGTEINYGYTF
TRBJ2-7 TRBD2 TRBV6-1 NA TGTGCCAGCAGTGAACTTGCTAGCGGGGCTTACGAGCAGTACTTC CASSELASGAYEQYF
TRBJ1-2 TRBD1 TRBV11-2 NA TGTGCCAGCAGCTATAACCGGGACAGGGGAATACCCTATGGCTACACCTTC CASSYNRDRGIPYGYTF
TRBJ1-6 TRBD1 TRBV12-3/TRBV12-4 few TGTGCCAGCAGTGGACAGGGCGGCCTCAGTTCACCCCTCCACTTT CASSGQGGLSSPLHF
TRBJ2-3 NA TRBV2 few TGTGCCAGCAGGACAGATACGCAGTATTTT CASRTDTQYF
TRBJ1-6 NA TRBV9 NA TGTGCCAGCAGCGCCGGCCGGGCCAGCGATTCACCCCTCCACTTT CASSAGRASDSPLHF
TRBJ2-3 NA TRBV7-8 few TGTGCCAGCAGCGGGCAAGGGAAGGCGACAGATACGCAGTATTTT CASSGQGKATDTQYF
TRBJ2-7 NA TRBV5-1 many TGCGCCAGCAGCTCCGCGGGACTCTCCTACGAGCAGTACTTC CASSSAGLSYEQYF
TRBJ2-1 NA TRBV25-1 many TGTGCCAGCAGTGAACGTTTGCTAGCACCGAATGAGCAGTTCTTC CASSERLLAPNEQFF
TRBJ2-1 NA TRBV7-9 few TGTGCCAGCAGCCCCCCGCGGGACGCGAATGAGCAGTTCTTC CASSPPRDANEQFF
TRBJ2-1 TRBD2 TRBV4-1 NA TGCGCCAGCAGCCAAGAGGGGACTAGTATGATAGTGGAGCAGTTCTTC CASSQEGTSMIVEQFF
TRBJ2-7 NA TRBV9 few TGTGCCAGCAGCGCCGGTGGGGGGGCGGTATACGAGCAGTACTTC CASSAGGGAVYEQYF
TRBJ2-5 NA TRBV20-1 few TGCAGTGCTAGAGTAGGGGCGCAAGAGACCCAGTACTTC CSARVGAQETQYF
TRBJ2-4 NA TRBV20-1 few TGCAGTGCTAGAGGCACCCTACTAGCCAAAAACATTCAGTACTTC CSARGTLLAKNIQYF
TRBJ2-7 TRBD2 TRBV7-4 NA TGTGCCAGCAGCTCAAACCCCGGACTAGCGGGTAATTCCTACGAGCAGTACTTC CASSSNPGLAGNSYEQYF
TRBJ1-5 NA TRBV10-3 few TGTGCCATCAGTGCGTCGGGCAATAGCAATCAGCCCCAGCATTTT CAISASGNSNQPQHF
TRBJ2-1 NA TRBV27 few TGTGCCAGCAGTTTATCCCCCCCGCGACCCTACAATGAGCAGTTCTTC CASSLSPPRPYNEQFF